This passage covers 22 T cell receptor beta chains from one sample sequenced in a study of T cell responses to AZD1222 COVID-19 vaccine. Produced via immunoSEQ multiplex PCR; TCRdb's table is partial and in-frame only. The data show 98,000 or so clones, approximately 84% seen once. The sample was peripheral blood, taken 28 days after the second AZD1222 dose. These receptor sequences come from an adult who received the AZD1222 COVID-19 vaccine.

The chain couples TRBV28 to TRBJ2-7; D remains unclear. Trimming stripped 7 bases from V and 5 bases from J, with 9 bases between. Germline V lookup: CDR1 MDHEN, CDR2 SYDVKM. The CDR3 length is 11 residues. The CDR3 bases are TGTGCCAGCAAGGGCAGAAACGAGCAGTACTTC. Protein product: CASKGRNEQYF.

V gene TRBV7-2 combines with J gene TRBJ2-2; weak D call: TRBD2 (6 bases). Per germline, CDR1 SGHTA and CDR2 FQGNSA. Trimming stripped 5 bases from V and 3 bases from J, with 16 bases between. This CDR3 is 16 amino acids long. CDR3 sequence (DNA): TGTGCCAGCAGCCCAAAGGCGGGGCCTTACACCGGGGAGCTGTTTTTT. Its protein is CASSPKAGPYTGELFF. Looking up the rest from reference TRBV7-2 and TRBJ2-2 gives the full variable domain: GAGVSQSPSNKVTEKGKDVELRCDPISGHTALYWYRQSLGQGLEFLIYFQGNSAPDKSGLPSDRFSAERTGGSVSTLTIQRTQQEDSAVYLCASSPKAGPYTGELFFGEGSRLTVL.

The rearrangement uses TRBV4-3 and TRBJ2-1; the D is unclear. This CDR3 contains 13 residues. The germline V gene encodes CDR1 LGHNA and CDR2 YSLEER. V lost 0 bases and J 5 bases, leaving 5 bases between the germline ends. CDR3 sequence: CASSQDRHNEQFF. DNA for the CDR3: TGCGCCAGCAGCCAAGATCGCCACAATGAGCAGTTCTTC.

This chain connects TRBV10-3 to TRBJ2-1; 12 bases fit TRBD2. V lost 5 bases and J lost 1; bases outside the gene matches: 6. CDR1 is ENHRY and CDR2 is SYGVKD in the germline V gene. This CDR3 is built from 17 residues. CDR3 sequence (DNA): TGTGCCATCAGTCCGACTAGCGGGAGTGGGTCCTACAATGAGCAGTTCTTC. Its protein product is CAISPTSGSGSYNEQFF.

V usage is TRBV4-2 and J usage is TRBJ1-2; maybe TRBD1 (6 bases). The CDR3 loop spans 15 amino acids. Germline lookup yields CDR1 LGHNA and CDR2 YNFKEQ. Deletions cut 3 bases from V and 4 bases from J, with 15 bases between. The CDR3 sequence: CASSQDSRGGYGYTF. DNA for the CDR3: TGTGCCAGCAGCCAGGATTCCAGGGGTGGCTATGGCTACACCTTC.

The rearrangement links TRBV5-4 to TRBJ1-2; the D is unclear. This CDR3 has 13 amino acids. V was cut by 4 bases and J by 8 bases, with 15 bases left in between. Per the germline V gene, CDR1 is SGHNT and CDR2 is YYREEE (reference sequence). CDR3 in amino acids: CASSVKGGVGYTF. Written as DNA, the CDR3 is TGTGCCAGCAGCGTGAAAGGAGGCGTAGGCTACACCTTC.

V is TRBV19 and J is TRBJ2-2; D remains ambiguous. V was trimmed by 4 bases and J by 1 base, leaving 13 bases between them. The germline V gene encodes CDR1 LNHDA and CDR2 SQIVND (reference sequence). The CDR3 extends over 16 amino acids. The CDR3 DNA reads as TGTGCCAGTAGTACGTACGGCATTCAGAACACCGGGGAGCTGTTTTTT. It is translated as CASSTYGIQNTGELFF.

The sample holds one count of this clone. The chain links TRBV5-6 to TRBJ1-1; maybe TRBD1 (5 bases). The ends were cut back, 5 bases at V and 4 bases at J, with 9 bases in the middle. From germline, CDR1 is SGHDT and CDR2 YYEEEE. The length of the CDR3 is 12 residues. The CDR3 region has the DNA TGTGCCAGCAGGGGGACGGGCACTGAAGCTTTCTTT. Residues: CASRGTGTEAFF.

The chain has TRBV3-1 (or the pseudogene TRBV3-2) and TRBJ2-3, with 11 nucleotides matching TRBD2. The CDR3 covers 17 residues. V lost 2 bases, J lost 6 bases, and 10 bases stayed unmatched. Germline V gives CDR1 LGHDT, CDR2 YNNKEL (reference sequence). This CDR3 is CASSQSTLAGGGDTQYF. CDR3 in DNA: TGTGCCAGCAGCCAATCGACCCTAGCGGGAGGTGGTGATACGCAGTATTTT.

The chain recombines TRBV3-1 (or the pseudogene TRBV3-2) with TRBJ1-2; D is possibly TRBD1 (6 bases). The CDR3 totals 14 residues. In germline, CDR1 is LGHDT, CDR2 YNNKEL (reference sequence). Trimming took 2 bases from V and 4 from J, leaving 11 bases between them. This CDR3 is CASSQQTGPYGYTF. The CDR3 bases are TGTGCCAGCAGCCAACAGACAGGCCCCTATGGCTACACCTTC.

The chain links TRBV18 to TRBJ2-7, with a possible D match to TRBD1 (5 bases). Per germline, CDR1 KGHSH and CDR2 LQKENI. The CDR3 is 13 amino acids. Trimming cost V 5 bases and J 1 base, with 9 bases left between them. CDR3 loop: CASSKGSSYEQYF. The CDR3 DNA reads TGTGCCAGCTCAAAGGGGTCTTCCTACGAGCAGTACTTC.

The chain recombines TRBV3-1 (or the pseudogene TRBV3-2) with TRBJ2-5; 8 nucleotides agree with TRBD2. Looked up from germline, CDR1 is LGHDT and CDR2 is YNNKEL (reference sequence). The CDR3 is 15 amino acids. With 2 bases clipped from V and 1 base from J, the junction kept 3 bases outside the gene matches. CDR3 nucleotide sequence: TGTGCCAGCAGCCAATACGCGGGGGGCCAAGAGACCCAGTACTTC. It encodes CASSQYAGGQETQYF.

The chain employs TRBV5-1 and TRBJ2-7; D ambiguous. Germline V gene data show CDR1 as SGHRS and CDR2 as YFSETQ. This CDR3 contains 11 residues. V shed 4 bases and J shed 3 bases, with 5 bases lying between them. The CDR3 bases are TGCGCCAGCAGCGAGCACTACGAGCAGTACTTC. As protein: CASSEHYEQYF.

V gene TRBV5-6 combines with J gene TRBJ1-1; TRBD1 is a possible D gene (6 bases). This CDR3 has 13 residues. V was cut by 1 base and J by 5 bases, with 9 bases left in between. CDR1 and CDR2 (germline): SGHDT, YYEEEE. CDR3 sequence: CASSLFTGTEAFF. CDR3 nucleotide sequence: TGTGCCAGCAGCTTGTTTACAGGGACTGAAGCTTTCTTT.

The gene calls are TRBV27 and TRBJ2-5; 7 bases are shared with TRBD1. V shed 5 bases and J 6 bases; nucleotides not matched to a gene: 12. There are 15 residues in the CDR3. CDR1 is MNHEY, CDR2 SMNVEV, per germline (reference sequence). The CDR3 DNA reads as TGTGCCAGCAGTCCCCGACAGGGTCCTGGAAAGACCCAGTACTTC. It yields the protein CASSPRQGPGKTQYF.

By its share, this clone is medium-sized. The gene calls are TRBV2 and TRBJ2-7; the match to TRBD2 covers 7 bases. The CDR3 spans 18 residues. Germline V gene lookup returns CDR1 SNHLY and CDR2 FYNNEI. The ends lost 6 bases at V and 2 bases at J; junction bases unmatched: 19. The CDR3 nucleotides are TGTGCCAGCAGAGAGTCACTAGCGACCCGAGTAGGAACCTACGAGCAGTACTTC. Translating gives CASRESLATRVGTYEQYF.

The CDR3 nucleotides read TGCGCCAGCAGCCAAGTGAAGGGGTCCTACAATGAGCAGTTCTTC. As protein: CASSQVKGSYNEQFF. The chain uses TRBV4-1 and TRBJ2-1, with a tentative D call TRBD1 (5 bases). Trimming stripped 1 base from V and 1 base from J, with 8 bases between. Germline assignment: CDR1 MGHRA and CDR2 YSYEKL. The CDR3 sequence is 15 residues long.

This sequence joins TRBV29-1 and TRBJ2-2; 7 bases are a match to TRBD1. V gave up 6 bases and J gave up 7 bases; unmatched junction bases: 5. CDR1 and CDR2 (germline): SQVTM, ANQGSEA. This CDR3 has 12 residues. CDR3 nucleotide sequence: TGCAGCGTGAGACAGGGCGACGGGGAGCTGTTTTTT. As protein: CSVRQGDGELFF.

Turning to this clone: The same CDR3 is also encoded by other DNA sequences in this sample. V gene TRBV19 combines with J gene TRBJ1-1; 9 bases are shared with TRBD1. The CDR3 runs to 14 residues. CDR1 LNHDA and CDR2 SQIVND come from the germline V gene (reference sequence). Trimming took 3 bases from V and 6 from J; bases not matched to a gene: 5. The CDR3 DNA sequence: TGTGCCAGTAGTATCGGGACAGGGCGCGCTGAAGCTTTCTTT. The encoded protein is CASSIGTGRAEAFF.

V usage is TRBV6-5 and J usage is TRBJ2-5; D is undetermined. Between the trimmed V and J ends, which lost 4 bases and 5 bases, there was a span of 11 bases. The CDR3 consists of 13 residues. Germline-derived CDR1 and CDR2 are MNHEY and SVGAGI. CDR3 protein: CASSSPGTETQYF. The CDR3 DNA reads TGTGCCAGCAGTTCTCCGGGTACCGAGACCCAGTACTTC.

The rearrangement joins TRBV5-4 to TRBJ2-5; D gene uncertain. CDR1 and CDR2 (germline): SGHNT, YYREEE (reference sequence). Trimming pared 0 bases from V and 3 bases from J, leaving 9 bases between. The CDR3 sequence is 14 residues long. The CDR3 sequence: CASSLEPLEETQYF. CDR3 sequence (DNA): TGTGCCAGCAGCTTGGAACCCCTGGAAGAGACCCAGTACTTC.

The chain joins TRBV19 to TRBJ2-3, with D perhaps assigned TRBD1 or TRBD2 (7 bases each). The V end lost 4 bases, the J end lost 3 bases, and 14 bases lay between the germline ends. Germline CDR1 and CDR2: LNHDA and SQIVND (reference sequence). The CDR3 spans 15 residues. CDR3: CASSSQGGSTDTQYF. The CDR3 coding sequence is TGTGCCAGTAGTAGTCAGGGGGGGTCAACAGATACGCAGTATTTT.